This T cell receptor (beta chain) is drawn from a study of cytomegalovirus exposure and HLA in healthy donors. Study results and limitations: Rare TCR sequences predominated, though certain public TCRs were found in many donors. Analysis performed later showed TCR beta chains linked to HLA being more clonally expanded than equally common others. Per a prior analysis, the majority of TCR beta V segments were productive roughly 87% or roughly 30% of the time.

V shed 4 bases and J 4 bases; nucleotides not matched to a gene: 14. The CDR3 runs to 17 residues. The germline V gene has CDR1 SGHRS and CDR2 YFSETQ. To note about this clone: The antigen remains undetermined.

Primers: 60 Vbeta forward and 13 Jbeta reverse. Per the study methods: In a later analysis, of tens of millions of unique beta chains, about 10 million appeared in at least two donors. Here immunoSEQ multiplex PCR was the method, and the copy in TCRdb shows in-frame clones only, minus some. That table is the source of V, J and clone size, and D and trimming were worked out from the DNA. This table has 130,000 to 150,000 clones, under 90% appearing once. The rearrangement uses TRBV5-1 and TRBJ1-2; TRBD1 matches at 9 bases. This receptor was taken from a boy aged 2 to 10 in good health and CMV-seronegative. The sample consisted of PBMCs. CDR3 sequence: CASSAEGTGNAIYGYTF. CDR3 sequence (DNA): TGCGCCAGCAGCGCCGAGGGGACAGGGAACGCTATCTATGGCTACACCTTC.